A single sample gave rise to the 14 T cell receptor beta chains below, sequenced in a study of T cells expressing NK-cell markers. TCRdb derives one entry per CDR3 protein from the 5' RACE reads, leaving out DNA. Its table records roughly 450,000 distinct CDR3 sequences. Sequencing was done on a sample of blood T cells: a sorted CD56 or NKG2C T cell subset, CD4+ or CD8+ T cells, or bulk PBMC T cells (not recorded which). The receptors shown here come from a woman in her forties or fifties in good health.

The chain's CDR3 is CASIGAGGIGEQFF. The chain couples TRBV6-2 or TRBV6-3 to TRBJ2-1; TCRdb lists TRBD1, though no DNA is available to test this call. This CDR3 spans 14 amino acids. CDR1 MNHEY and CDR2 SVGEGT come from the germline V gene.

This sequence joins TRBV11-2 and TRBJ2-1; checking the TCRdb D call of TRBD2 is not possible without DNA. The CDR3 is made up of 15 amino acids. CDR1 SGHAT and CDR2 FQNNGV come from the germline V gene. The CDR3 reads CASNDLASTYNEQFF. Full variable domain (remainder filled in from reference TRBV11-2 and TRBJ2-1): EAGVAQSPRYKIIEKRQSVAFWCNPISGHATLYWYQQILGQGPKLLIQFQNNGVVDDSQLPKDRFSAERLKGVDSTLKIQPAKLEDSAVYLCASNDLASTYNEQFFGPGTRLTVL.

The chain uses TRBV3-1 and TRBJ2-2; the TCRdb D gene call, TRBD1, has no DNA to confirm it. The CDR3 sequence is 13 residues long. Germline lookup yields CDR1 LGHDT and CDR2 YNNKEL (reference sequence). The CDR3 loop is CASSHGGQVELFF.

This rearrangement joins TRBV12-3 or TRBV12-4 to TRBJ2-3; TCRdb indicates TRBD1, and absent DNA this call remains unverified. CDR3 length equals 14 residues. This CDR3 reads CASSSAGRADTQYF.

The V gene is TRBV5-1, the J gene TRBJ1-1; TCRdb selects TRBD1, and the lack of DNA leaves this call unchecked. Germline CDR1 and CDR2: SGHRS and YFSETQ. The CDR3 has 14 residues. Here the CDR3 reads CARDPGQGCTEAFF.

This sequence joins TRBV20-1 and TRBJ2-3; TCRdb's D call of TRBD2 is untestable without DNA. Germline V gene data show CDR1 as DFQATT and CDR2 as SNEGSKA (reference sequence). The CDR3 extends over 16 amino acids. This CDR3 is CSAGRTSGRQGDTQYF.

The chain carries TRBV7-8 and TRBJ1-6; TCRdb's D call of TRBD1 is untestable without DNA. Germline lookup yields CDR1 SGHVS and CDR2 FQNEAQ. The CDR3 has 16 amino acids. This CDR3 is CASSPQGAQINSPLHF.

This rearrangement joins TRBV4-2 to TRBJ1-1. Per germline, CDR1 LGHNA and CDR2 YNFKEQ. This CDR3 is 14 amino acids long. CDR3 protein: CASSQDHTITGAFF.

CDR3 amino acids: CASSQESTRFQETQYF. The chain employs TRBV4-1 and TRBJ2-5; TCRdb's assignment of TRBD1 cannot be checked, as there is no DNA. CDR3 length: 16 amino acids. The germline CDR1 and CDR2 sequences are MGHRA and YSYEKL.

The genes are TRBV6-5 and TRBJ2-1; the D call from TCRdb, TRBD2, cannot be confirmed without DNA. The CDR3 has 17 amino acids. Per germline, CDR1 MNHEY and CDR2 SVGAGI. CDR3 region: CASSYSGGASVRYEQFF.

The rearrangement links TRBV6-1 to TRBJ2-1; TCRdb reports TRBD2, a call that lacks DNA to check it against. The CDR3 is 14 residues long. Germline V gene data show CDR1 as MNHNS and CDR2 as SASEGT. This CDR3 is CASTGLASFHEQFF.

The V gene is TRBV27, the J gene TRBJ1-5; TCRdb reports TRBD1, a call that lacks DNA to check it against. The CDR3 has 15 residues. Germline V gives CDR1 MNHEY, CDR2 SMNVEV (reference sequence). CDR3 protein: CASSSQGARGQPQHF.

The chain has TRBV9 and TRBJ2-7; TCRdb designates TRBD2, a call that cannot be tested without DNA. In germline, CDR1 is SGDLS, CDR2 YYNGEE. The CDR3 contains 16 residues. The CDR3 loop reads CASSYGVLAGDNEQYF.

V usage is TRBV7-6 and J usage is TRBJ1-1; the D call from TCRdb, TRBD1, cannot be confirmed without DNA. Germline V gene sequence: CDR1 SGHVS, CDR2 FNYEAQ. The CDR3 contains 16 residues. The chain's CDR3 is CASSLGVTGMNTEAFF.